This TCR beta chain was identified during a study of T cell responses to AZD1222 COVID-19 vaccine. Study-wide results and limits: In all cases, repertoires were sampled only after the peak T cell response. Most donors were white British and more were female, and clonal diversity was possibly underestimated. Spike-wide coverage was observed for vaccine-associated CD4 TCRs, with dominant responses at 160-218 and 743-854.

A remark on this clone: The antigen remains undetermined.

Germline V lookup: CDR1 SGHDT, CDR2 YYEEEE. V lost 6 bases and J 0 bases, leaving 11 bases between the germline ends. The CDR3 spans 14 residues. Clones were sequenced by immunoSEQ multiplex PCR, and TCRdb holds only the in-frame ones, with some missing. The sample has about 84,000 clones, around 88% seen once. The sample in question was peripheral blood, obtained 28 days after the second AZD1222 dose. The source is an adult who received the AZD1222 COVID-19 vaccine. The chain uses TRBV5-6 and TRBJ2-3; D not certain. This CDR3 is CASTSESSTDTQYF. CDR3 in DNA: TGTGCCAGCACCTCAGAGTCTAGCACAGATACGCAGTATTTT.